The 16 T cell receptor beta chains presented below share a single source sample, sequenced in a study of T cells in Graves' hyperthyroidism and ophthalmopathy. The TCR beta CDR3 regions underwent amplification using RNA transcripts as the source. The TCR CDR3 first-round RT-PCR relied on the HTBI primer set. TCRdb ran MiXCR on the multiplex PCR reads and lists one entry per CDR3 protein. The sample lists around 450,000 distinct CDR3 sequences, 15% to 17% occurring once. Sequencing was performed on blood. Receptor source: a woman between 18 and 29 years old with Graves' hyperthyroidism.

The sample holds many counts of this clonotype. This chain links TRBV18 with TRBJ1-2; D uncertain. Germline CDR1 reads KGHSH; CDR2 reads LQKENI. The V gene lost 3 bases and the J gene lost 12 bases, with 14 bases spanning the gap. The CDR3 is made up of 12 amino acids. In nucleotides, the CDR3 is TGTGCCAGCTCACCCGGCCTGGATGTGGACACCTTC. Translation: CASSPGLDVDTF.

This clonotype was counted a few times. This rearrangement joins TRBV4-1 to TRBJ2-1; 7 bases agree with TRBD1. V dropped 4 bases and J dropped 6; count of bases not matched to a gene: 15. The CDR3 runs to 17 residues. The V gene's germline CDR1 is MGHRA and CDR2 YSYEKL. DNA for the CDR3: TGCGCCAGCAGCCGCAAGGGTAGAGACAGGGATCGCAATGAGCAGTTCTTC. This codes for CASSRKGRDRDRNEQFF.

This clonotype was recorded many times. This rearrangement joins TRBV5-1 to TRBJ1-1, with D tentatively TRBD1 (6 bases). Looked up from germline, CDR1 is SGHRS and CDR2 is YFSETQ. The CDR3 runs to 15 residues. Trimming took off 0 bases at V and 1 base at J, with 10 bases between the two ends. The CDR3, as DNA: TGCGCCAGCAGCTTGGAATGGACAGCGAACACTGAAGCTTTCTTT. It is translated as CASSLEWTANTEAFF.

There are a few counts of this clonotype. J is TRBJ2-1 and V is TRBV19; D not resolved. Germline CDR1 LNHDA, CDR2 SQIVND (reference sequence). The CDR3 is 16 amino acids. V dropped 5 bases and J dropped 0 bases, with 14 bases sitting between them. CDR3 region: CASSGVAQSSYNEQFF. In DNA, the CDR3 is TGTGCCAGTAGTGGGGTAGCCCAAAGCTCCTACAATGAGCAGTTCTTC.

This clonotype showed up many times. The V and J genes are TRBV5-1 and TRBJ2-3, with a possible D match to TRBD2 (5 bases). The CDR3 length is 13 residues. The V gene lost 0 bases and the J gene lost 5 bases, with 7 bases spanning the gap. CDR1 SGHRS and CDR2 YFSETQ come from the germline V gene. The CDR3 region has the DNA TGCGCCAGCAGCTTGGTCGGGGTAGATACGCAGTATTTT. Translated: CASSLVGVDTQYF.

This clonotype has just a few counts. The rearrangement links TRBV5-6 to TRBJ2-5; weak D call: TRBD1 (5 bases). The CDR3 loop spans 14 amino acids. The germline V gene encodes CDR1 SGHDT and CDR2 YYEEEE. V dropped 1 base and J dropped 0 bases, with 7 bases sitting between them. The CDR3, as DNA: TGTGCCAGCAGCTTGAGGGGATACCAAGAGACCCAGTACTTC. It specifies CASSLRGYQETQYF.

V and J are TRBV5-5 and TRBJ2-3, with 9 bases matching TRBD1. Germline V gene sequence: CDR1 SGHKS, CDR2 YYEKEE (reference sequence). V lost 3 bases, J lost 4 bases, and 9 bases stayed unmatched. The CDR3 has 16 amino acids. The CDR3 is CASSSLQGAGADTQYF. The CDR3 nucleotides are TGTGCCAGCAGCTCACTACAGGGGGCTGGGGCAGATACGCAGTATTTT.

This clonotype was observed many times. The rearrangement links TRBV20-1 to TRBJ2-1, with 9 bases aligning to TRBD2. Germline V gene lookup returns CDR1 DFQATT and CDR2 SNEGSKA (reference sequence). The junction had 23 bases not matched to a gene; V was cut back by 4 bases and J by 7 bases. The CDR3 is 19 residues long. The DNA for the CDR3 is TGCAGTGCTATCCCTTCCGGGACTAGCAGACCCCGAGCCCTTAATGAGCAGTTCTTC. This translates into CSAIPSGTSRPRALNEQFF.

This sequence joins TRBV19 and TRBJ2-6; 8 bases align to TRBD1. The CDR3 loop spans 19 amino acids. Germline CDR1 LNHDA, CDR2 SQIVND (reference sequence). Losses at the gene ends were 7 bases for V and 0 bases for J; bases not matched to a gene: 14. The CDR3 protein is CASTETGVLRYSGANVLTF. The CDR3 DNA reads as TGTGCCAGTACCGAGACAGGGGTCCTACGCTACTCTGGGGCCAACGTCCTGACTTTC.

This clonotype was seen only a few times. The CDR3 reads CASSQELGSGSYEQYF. Written as DNA, the CDR3 is TGTGCCAGCAGCCAAGAGTTAGGGAGTGGTTCCTACGAGCAGTACTTC. This sequence joins TRBV4-2 and TRBJ2-7, with D tentatively TRBD2 (5 bases). V was trimmed by 0 bases and J by 1 base, leaving 13 bases between them. Germline CDR1 LGHNA, CDR2 YNFKEQ. The CDR3 totals 16 residues.

This clonotype was detected ten times or more. The V and J genes are TRBV20-1 and TRBJ2-7; TRBD1 matches at 7 bases. After removal of 2 bases from V and 6 bases from J, the junction contained 16 bases not matched to a gene. Germline V gene sequence: CDR1 DFQATT, CDR2 SNEGSKA (reference sequence). This CDR3 contains 16 residues. The CDR3 sequence is CSARFADRASLSEQYF. Here the CDR3 DNA reads TGCAGTGCTAGATTCGCCGACAGGGCGTCCCTCTCCGAGCAGTACTTC.

This clonotype was seen ten or more times. The chain uses TRBV27 and TRBJ2-7, with 11 bases that match TRBD1. Germline values: CDR1 MNHEY, CDR2 SMNVEV (reference sequence). J gave up 5 bases and V 5 bases, and 5 bases lay outside the gene matches. This CDR3 region has 14 residues. CDR3 in DNA: TGTGCCAGCAGTGGGGACAGGGGGTCGGACGAGCAGTACTTC. Translation gives CASSGDRGSDEQYF.

Many counts were recorded for this clonotype. The rearrangement uses TRBV7-9 and TRBJ2-5; D gene ambiguous. The germline gives CDR1 SEHNR, CDR2 FQNEAQ (reference sequence). The length of the CDR3 is 14 residues. V dropped 6 bases and J dropped 0 bases, with 11 bases sitting between them. CDR3 sequence reads: CASRPGSYQETQYF. CDR3 nucleotides: TGTGCCAGCAGGCCCGGGTCGTACCAAGAGACCCAGTACTTC. The full variable domain, its missing parts supplied by reference TRBV7-9 and TRBJ2-5, is DTGVSQNPRHKITKRGQNVTFRCDPISEHNRLYWYRQTLGQGPEFLTYFQNEAQLEKSRLLSDRFSAERPKGSFSTLEIQRTEQGDSAMYLCASRPGSYQETQYFGPGTRLLVL.

In its sample, this clonotype was seen many times. J is TRBJ2-7 and V is TRBV30; D might be TRBD2 (7 bases). The CDR3 is made up of 13 amino acids. V shed 0 bases and J shed 2 bases, with 8 bases lying between them. Germline V lookup: CDR1 GTSNPN, CDR2 SVGIG (reference sequence). The CDR3, as DNA: TGTGCCTGGAGTGTAGGGGGGGCCTACGAGCAGTACTTC. It translates to CAWSVGGAYEQYF.

This clonotype was detected ten times or more. The V call is TRBV11-3, the J call TRBJ1-1; D call uncertain. Germline-derived CDR1 and CDR2 are SGHNT and YENEEA. The V end lost 5 bases, the J end lost 3 bases, and 13 bases lay between the germline ends. The CDR3 is made up of 14 amino acids. CDR3 nucleotide sequence: TGTGCCAGCAGCCCCCATATTTTATACACTGAAGCTTTCTTT. Encoded protein: CASSPHILYTEAFF.

V is TRBV6-1 and J is TRBJ1-4; D is unresolved. V shed 8 bases and J shed 5 bases, with 12 bases lying between them. Germline CDR1 is MNHNS and CDR2 is SASEGT. The CDR3 totals 13 residues. CDR3 DNA: TGTGCCAGCTCCAACCGGGAGAATGAAAAACTGTTTTTT. This codes for CASSNRENEKLFF.